Detailed here is one T cell receptor beta chain. No antigen is known for it. V was pared by 5 bases and J by 3 bases, with 4 bases of the junction left unmatched. Looked up from germline, CDR1 is LNHNV and CDR2 is YYDKDF (reference sequence). CDR3 length: 15 amino acids. Measured with immunoSEQ multiplex PCR; TCRdb has only the in-frame clones, and not every one. Found here are about 84,000 clones, roughly 93% of them singletons; the top ten hold 2% to 2.5%. The sample belongs to a study of cytomegalovirus exposure and HLA in healthy donors. Study context: The 120 or so validation repertoires matched the 666 first-cohort repertoires in platform, a later analysis reported.

The study, taken as a whole, reports: Researchers counted 164 TCR beta chains as cytomegalovirus-associated. High sensitivity and specificity were reportedly achieved when the classifier diagnosed cytomegalovirus status. For most TCR sequences rarity was the rule, although some public TCRs occurred in many donors.

This receptor was identified in a man aged 25 to 40 in good health and CMV-seronegative. The sample taken for sequencing was PBMCs. The genes are TRBV15 and TRBJ2-2; 9 positions agree with TRBD1. The CDR3 is CATSGDRADTGELFF. CDR3 coding DNA: TGTGCCACCAGCGGGGACAGGGCCGACACCGGGGAGCTGTTTTTT.